Shown below are 4 T cell receptor beta chains from a single sample sequenced in a study of T cell responses to AZD1222 COVID-19 vaccine. Profiling relied on immunoSEQ multiplex PCR, and the TCRdb table lists in-frame clones only, not all of them. The sample lists around 180,000 clones; less than 95% were seen once. This specimen consisted of peripheral blood, obtained on day 0 of AZD1222 vaccination. The receptors originated from an adult in good health.

V gene TRBV7-2 combines with J gene TRBJ1-2; no reliable D call. This CDR3 has 13 residues. V gave up 1 base and J gave up 5 bases, with 8 bases separating them. Germline assignment: CDR1 SGHTA and CDR2 FQGNSA. CDR3 nucleotides: TGTGCCAGCAGCTTAGGGGAGGCTTATGGCTACACCTTC. It specifies CASSLGEAYGYTF.

The rearrangement links TRBV12-3 or TRBV12-4 to TRBJ1-1, with D uncertain. CDR3 size: 12 residues. V lost 7 bases and J 4 bases, leaving 10 bases between the germline ends. This CDR3 reads CASKAGPTEAFF. CDR3 DNA sequence: TGTGCCAGCAAGGCAGGACCCACTGAAGCTTTCTTT.

The genes are TRBV11-2 and TRBJ2-7; perhaps TRBD1 as D (5 bases). The CDR3 is made up of 12 amino acids. CDR1 SGHAT and CDR2 FQNNGV come from the germline V gene. With 4 bases removed from V and 3 bases from J, the gap between germline ends came to 7 bases. CDR3 in amino acids: CASSSTGYEQYF. CDR3 nucleotide sequence: TGTGCCAGCAGCTCAACAGGCTACGAGCAGTACTTC.

The chain combines TRBV5-4 with TRBJ2-5; TRBD2 matches 13 bases. The CDR3 totals 15 residues. The junction had 1 base not matched to a gene; V was cut back by 4 bases and J by 1 base. CDR1 and CDR2 (germline): SGHNT, YYREEE (reference sequence). DNA of the CDR3: TGTGCCAGCAGCGGGACTAGCGGGGCCCAAGAGACCCAGTACTTC. Its protein product is CASSGTSGAQETQYF.